The clone carrying this T cell receptor beta chain showed up just a few times. Antigen unknown. Time point described: patch test 1, 2 weeks after DPC sensitization. Sample treatment: therapeutic diphenylcyclopropenone sensitization with weekly scalp DPC. The authors' total RNA extraction used unfractionated whole blood. V was shortened by 0 bases and J by 0 bases, with 12 bases between the two germline ends. CDR3 length equals 16 residues. Germline V lookup: CDR1 SGHRS, CDR2 YFSETQ. TCRdb re-derived calls from the RACE reads in MiXCR, one entry per CDR3 protein. Seen here are 13,000 to 15,000 distinct CDR3 sequences, roughly 17% observed once, and the top ten hold about 6.8%. This entry is derived from a study of human T cells and chemical hapten exposure. On the study more broadly: The patch tests put 0.01% DPC on the skin of the upper back and were read 6 days later. Study-wide results and limits: Compared with pre-sensitization or healthy control sets, expanded TCRs clustered more.

Sequences were derived from whole blood, sampled in connection with sensitization to the hapten diphenylcyclopropenone (DPC). The origin of this receptor is a woman in her thirties with alopecia areata. Some clones in this sample may be carry-over from other donors' samples. V gene TRBV5-1 combines with J gene TRBJ1-2; D is uncertain. The CDR3 DNA reads as TGCGCCAGCAGCTTGGCCAGGAGTGTTTCTAACTATGGCTACACCTTC. It translates to CASSLARSVSNYGYTF.